This note documents a single T cell receptor (beta chain) sequence. Sequencing was performed with immunoSEQ multiplex PCR; in TCRdb, only in-frame clones are kept and a portion is missing. The data contain 150,000 to 200,000 clones, 70% to 90% of them seen just once; the ten biggest clones take up under 5%. Trimming pared 7 bases from V and 11 bases from J, leaving 18 bases between. The CDR3 is made up of 14 amino acids. Germline V lookup: CDR1 SEHNR, CDR2 FQNEAQ (reference sequence). This entry comes from a study of blood T cell repertoires in COVID-19. Sequencing was done on a sample of peripheral blood. The chain combines TRBV7-9 with TRBJ1-6; D gene ambiguous. The receptor comes from a human donor in a cohort sampled during active COVID-19. The CDR3 region is CASTLGGANTPLHF. CDR3 bases: TGTGCCAGCACCCTCGGAGGCGCGAACACACCCCTCCACTTT.